Below, 9 T cell receptor beta chains from the same sample are listed, as sequenced in a study of cytomegalovirus exposure and HLA in healthy donors. This PCR relied on a set of 60 Vbeta primers and 13 Jbeta primers. Libraries were prepared by immunoSEQ multiplex PCR; TCRdb keeps only in-frame clonotypes and omits some of them. The sample lists more than 50,000 clones; approximately 63% were seen once. The specimen sequenced was PBMCs. These receptors originate from a woman aged 55-75 years in good health and CMV-seropositive.

The rearrangement joins TRBV7-8 to TRBJ1-1; D remains unclear. The CDR3 totals 13 residues. The germline V gene encodes CDR1 SGHVS and CDR2 FQNEAQ. The V end lost 1 base, the J end lost 6 bases, and 9 bases lay between the germline ends. CDR3: CASSLEEGAEAFF. Here the CDR3 DNA reads TGTGCCAGCAGCTTAGAGGAGGGAGCTGAAGCTTTCTTT. Based on the CDR3 plus reference TRBV7-8 and TRBJ1-1, the full variable domain is GAGVSQSPRYKVAKRGQDVALRCDPISGHVSLFWYQQALGQGPEFLTYFQNEAQLDKSGLPSDRFFAERPEGSVSTLKIQRTQQEDSAVYLCASSLEEGAEAFFGQGTRLTVV.

The chain employs TRBV29-1 and TRBJ1-2; D is unclear. CDR3 length: 13 residues. From germline, CDR1 is SQVTM and CDR2 ANQGSEA. The ends were cut back, 2 bases at V and 4 bases at J, with 11 bases in the middle. The CDR3 spells CSVEKLSIYGYTF. CDR3 nucleotide sequence: TGCAGCGTTGAAAAGTTAAGCATCTATGGCTACACCTTC.

This sequence joins TRBV7-8 and TRBJ2-7; a weak D match, TRBD1 (6 bases). V was cut by 0 bases and J by 3 bases, with 18 bases left in between. Germline CDR1 SGHVS, CDR2 FQNEAQ. This CDR3 contains 17 residues. CDR3 sequence (DNA): TGTGCCAGCAGCTTAGCGATGGGCAGGGGCCTACTCTACGAGCAGTACTTC. It translates to CASSLAMGRGLLYEQYF. Full variable domain (missing parts from reference TRBV7-8 and TRBJ2-7): GAGVSQSPRYKVAKRGQDVALRCDPISGHVSLFWYQQALGQGPEFLTYFQNEAQLDKSGLPSDRFFAERPEGSVSTLKIQRTQQEDSAVYLCASSLAMGRGLLYEQYFGPGTRLTVT.

The chain recombines TRBV27 with TRBJ1-2; weak D call: TRBD1 (5 bases). V shed 5 bases and J shed 5 bases, with 15 bases lying between them. Germline CDR1 MNHEY, CDR2 SMNVEV (reference sequence). The CDR3 covers 14 residues. The CDR3 spells CASSRSGQEYGYTF. CDR3 bases: TGTGCCAGCAGTCGGTCAGGGCAGGAATATGGCTACACCTTC.

This chain links TRBV2 with TRBJ2-1; 10 nucleotides line up with TRBD2. Germline CDR1 SNHLY, CDR2 FYNNEI. The junction had 4 bases not matched to a gene; V was cut back by 2 bases and J by 6 bases. The CDR3 is 15 residues long. This chain's CDR3 is CASSEQRGGPNEQFF. CDR3 DNA: TGTGCCAGCAGTGAACAGCGGGGGGGCCCCAATGAGCAGTTCTTC.

This clone was seen more than once but under ten times. The chain uses TRBV9 and TRBJ2-1, with 15 nucleotides matching TRBD2. CDR3 size: 15 residues. The germline gives CDR1 SGDLS, CDR2 YYNGEE. The V and J ends lost 3 bases and 8 bases, in that order; junction bases with no gene match: 3. The CDR3 reads CASSAWTSGGDEQFF. The CDR3 DNA reads TGTGCCAGCAGCGCATGGACTAGCGGGGGGGATGAGCAGTTCTTC.

This chain connects TRBV2 to TRBJ1-5, with D unclear. Trimming cost V 1 base and J 4 bases, with 8 bases left between them. The germline CDR1 and CDR2 sequences are SNHLY and FYNNEI. The CDR3 has 14 amino acids. The CDR3 sequence: CASSEGRINQPQHF. CDR3 sequence (DNA): TGTGCCAGCAGTGAAGGGCGGATAAATCAGCCCCAGCATTTT. Complete variable domain (other parts from reference TRBV2 and TRBJ1-5): EPEVTQTPSHQVTQMGQEVILRCVPISNHLYFYWYRQILGQKVEFLVSFYNNEISEKSEIFDDQFSVERPDGSNFTLKIRSTKLEDSAMYFCASSEGRINQPQHFGDGTRLSIL.

There are a few counts of this clone. Different DNA sequences within this sample yield the same CDR3. The chain combines TRBV4-3 with TRBJ2-7, with 11 bases matching TRBD2. V was pared by 3 bases and J by 3 bases, with 4 bases of the junction left unmatched. This CDR3 contains 15 residues. Germline V gives CDR1 LGHNA, CDR2 YSLEER. This CDR3 is CASSQGTSGGYEQYF. The CDR3 region has the DNA TGCGCCAGCAGCCAGGGCACTAGCGGGGGCTACGAGCAGTACTTC.

This clone appeared once. V gene TRBV4-1 combines with J gene TRBJ1-2, with D possibly matching TRBD1 (5 bases). Looked up from germline, CDR1 is MGHRA and CDR2 is YSYEKL. Trimming removed 0 bases at V and 4 bases at J, with 12 bases between. The CDR3 runs 15 residues. The DNA for the CDR3 is TGCGCCAGCAGCCAAGATACGCAGGGAATCTATGGCTACACCTTC. As protein: CASSQDTQGIYGYTF.